The T cell receptor (beta chain) under discussion was sequenced for a study of blood T cell repertoires in COVID-19. Study-wide background: Collection of acute and convalescent COVID-19 samples took place in the United States, Italy and Spain. The cDNA or gDNA used as material had been derived from T cells, B-cell-depleted T cells, or PBMCs.

Per the study methods: How many nucleated cells were present was estimated from reference gene primer amplification. Repertoires were generated with immunoSEQ multiplex PCR, while TCRdb's copy carries only in-frame clones and drops some. That table is the source of V, J and clone size, and D and trimming were worked out from the DNA. The table has roughly 45,000 clones, approximately 93% seen once; the top ten hold approximately 1%. The CDR3 contains 13 residues. Per the germline V gene, CDR1 is MNHEY and CDR2 is SMNVEV (reference sequence). Trimming cost V 7 bases and J 4 bases; bases outside gene matches: 1. During active infection, Seattle patients enrolled and were then monitored through disease.

The sample comprised peripheral blood. The chain uses TRBV27 and TRBJ2-1; 10 nucleotides line up with TRBD2. The origin of this receptor is a man aged 60 to 75 with COVID-19, enrolled during active disease. The CDR3 is CASKAGGYNEQFF. CDR3 nucleotides: TGTGCCAGCAAAGCGGGGGGGTACAATGAGCAGTTCTTC.